This entry is about one T cell receptor beta chain. V dropped 0 bases and J dropped 7 bases, with 8 bases sitting between them. Germline V gene lookup returns CDR1 SGDLS and CDR2 YYNGEE. This CDR3 has 13 residues. The sample comes from a study of patients and donors after allogeneic stem cell transplantation. TCRdb reprocessed the RT-PCR reads via MiXCR and lists one record per CDR3 protein. Here the sample spans 900,000 to 1,000,000 distinct CDR3 sequences, approximately 18% being singletons. This sequence originates from a human donor who was either an allogeneic HSCT recipient or a stem cell or donor lymphocyte infusion donor (not recorded which). It is not recorded whose cells these are; they may come from a transplant donor. The gene calls are TRBV9 and TRBJ2-1, with D possibly TRBD1 on 6 matching bases. Material: blood, either unsorted or a sorted T cell fraction (not recorded which). Here the CDR3 DNA reads TGTGCCAGCAGCGTAGACGGACAGAATGAGCAGTTCTTC. Amino acid sequence: CASSVDGQNEQFF.